The rows below give T cell receptor beta chains drawn from one sample of a study of T cells in Graves' hyperthyroidism and ophthalmopathy. TCRdb itself ran the multiplex PCR reads through MiXCR, one entry per CDR3 protein. The data hold about half a million distinct CDR3 sequences, with around 22% observed a single time. Input material: blood. Source of these receptors: a woman between 25 and 40 years old with Graves' ophthalmopathy. The CDR3 runs from the conserved cysteine through the conserved F or W. Each record gives: J gene, clone size, D gene, V gene, CDR3 protein, CDR3 DNA. The D gene is left open where the match is weak. For some rows the clone size is stated as once, few or many, or as a class when expanded; others skip it.

J: TRBJ1-1; size: few; D: -; V: TRBV3-1; CDR3: CASSQETGRGVTFF; DNA: TGTGCCAGCAGCCAAGAAACGGGCCGGGGGGTGACTTTCTTT
J: TRBJ1-2; size: many; D: TRBD1; V: TRBV30; CDR3: CAYRGFRGYTF; DNA: TGTGCTTACAGGGGGTTCCGGGGCTACACCTTC
J: TRBJ2-2; size: few; D: -; V: TRBV6-1; CDR3: CASSPRPGTGELFF; DNA: TGTGCCAGCTCCCCAAGGCCGGGTACCGGGGAGCTGTTTTTT
J: TRBJ2-5; size: many; D: TRBD2; V: TRBV30; CDR3: CAWSPWTSGYEETQYF; DNA: TGTGCCTGGAGTCCCTGGACTAGCGGGTATGAAGAGACCCAGTACTTC
J: TRBJ2-7; size: few; D: -; V: TRBV18; CDR3: CASSPSQAINPYEQYF; DNA: TGTGCCAGCTCACCGTCACAGGCAATCAACCCCTACGAGCAGTACTTC
J: TRBJ1-2; size: -; D: TRBD1; V: TRBV6-4; CDR3: CASSTTGTGRYGYTF; DNA: TGTGCCAGCAGCACCACCGGGACAGGGAGATATGGCTACACCTTC
J: TRBJ2-7; size: many; D: -; V: TRBV28; CDR3: CASSFGTVYEQYF; DNA: TGTGCCAGCAGTTTCGGGACCGTGTACGAGCAGTACTTC
J: TRBJ1-1; size: many; D: -; V: TRBV20-1; CDR3: CRQMKNTEAFF; DNA: TGCAGGCAGATGAAGAACACTGAAGCTTTCTTT
J: TRBJ2-7; size: many; D: -; V: TRBV28; CDR3: CASSLQRRDHEQYF; DNA: TGTGCCAGCAGTTTACAGCGGAGGGACCACGAGCAGTACTTC
J: TRBJ2-5; size: few; D: TRBD2; V: TRBV14; CDR3: CASSQDRTRIQETQYF; DNA: TGTGCCAGCAGCCAAGATCGGACTAGGATCCAAGAGACCCAGTACTTC
J: TRBJ1-1; size: -; D: TRBD1; V: TRBV10-3; CDR3: CASSESTGVMNTESFF; DNA: TGTGCCAGCAGTGAGTCCACAGGGGTTATGAACACTGAATCTTTCTTT
J: TRBJ2-7; size: -; D: -; V: TRBV12-3/TRBV12-4; CDR3: CARDPKVTLMSSYEQYF; DNA: TGTGCCAGAGACCCCAAGGTGACTCTAATGAGCTCCTACGAGCAGTACTTC
J: TRBJ1-5; size: -; D: -; V: TRBV5-1; CDR3: CASSLGVSGNQPQHF; DNA: TGCGCCAGCAGCTTGGGGGTTAGTGGCAATCAGCCCCAGCATTTT
J: TRBJ1-2; size: once; D: TRBD1; V: TRBV4-3; CDR3: CASSQAGDRVYGYTF; DNA: TGCGCCAGCAGCCAAGCCGGGGACAGGGTCTATGGCTACACCTTC
J: TRBJ2-7; size: few; D: -; V: TRBV6-1; CDR3: CASSEVGQTYEQYF; DNA: TGTGCCAGCAGTGAAGTGGGACAAACCTACGAGCAGTACTTC
J: TRBJ1-2; size: once; D: -; V: TRBV12-3/TRBV12-4; CDR3: CASSFESGARYGYTF; DNA: TGTGCCAGCAGTTTTGAATCGGGGGCGCGCTATGGCTACACCTTC
J: TRBJ1-1; size: many; D: -; V: TRBV2; CDR3: CASSENGYTEAFF; DNA: TGTGCCAGCAGTGAAAATGGGTACACTGAAGCTTTCTTT
J: TRBJ2-7; size: -; D: TRBD2; V: TRBV27; CDR3: CASSFASGDYEQYF; DNA: TGTGCCAGCAGTTTCGCTAGCGGTGACTACGAGCAGTACTTC
J: TRBJ1-2; size: many; D: -; V: TRBV28; CDR3: CASSLGGAAYGYTF; DNA: TGTGCCAGCAGTTTGGGGGGGGCCGCTTATGGCTACACCTTC
J: TRBJ2-2; size: -; D: -; V: TRBV2; CDR3: CASSDLRTNTGELFF; DNA: TGTGCCAGCAGTGACCTGAGGACGAACACCGGGGAGCTGTTTTTT
J: TRBJ1-1; size: many; D: -; V: TRBV19; CDR3: CASSISHQNTEAFF; DNA: TGTGCCAGTAGTATATCACATCAGAACACTGAAGCTTTCTTT
J: TRBJ2-7; size: many; D: -; V: TRBV28; CDR3: CATEGEYEQYF; DNA: TGTGCCACCGAGGGGGAGTACGAGCAGTACTTC
J: TRBJ1-5; size: many; D: -; V: TRBV12-3/TRBV12-4; CDR3: CASSLEGDGNQPQHF; DNA: TGTGCCAGCAGTTTAGAGGGTGACGGCAATCAGCCCCAGCATTTT
J: TRBJ2-2; size: many; D: -; V: TRBV28; CDR3: CASSLLSMRDRLRPNTGELFF; DNA: TGTGCCAGCAGTTTATTGTCCATGCGGGACAGACTAAGGCCTAACACCGGGGAGCTGTTTTTT
J: TRBJ2-7; size: many; D: -; V: TRBV7-9; CDR3: CASSLDAGPLEQYF; DNA: TGTGCCAGCAGCTTAGATGCGGGACCTCTGGAGCAGTACTTC
J: TRBJ1-1; size: -; D: -; V: TRBV29-1; CDR3: CSVENSFYTEAFF; DNA: TGCAGCGTTGAAAACAGCTTTTACACTGAAGCTTTCTTT
J: TRBJ2-7; size: few; D: -; V: TRBV6-1; CDR3: CASSDAGQSVDEQYF; DNA: TGTGCCAGCAGTGATGCTGGACAGAGCGTCGACGAGCAGTACTTC
J: TRBJ2-7; size: many; D: TRBD1; V: TRBV6-1; CDR3: CASSTRQGSSYEQYF; DNA: TGTGCCAGCAGCACCAGACAGGGGAGTTCGTACGAGCAGTACTTC
J: TRBJ2-7; size: many; D: TRBD1; V: TRBV20-1; CDR3: CSASGQGFDEQYF; DNA: TGCAGTGCTTCGGGACAGGGATTCGACGAGCAGTACTTC
J: TRBJ1-6; size: few; D: TRBD1; V: TRBV7-6; CDR3: CASSLDRGLDSPLHF; DNA: TGTGCCAGCAGCTTAGACAGGGGGCTGGATTCACCCCTCCACTTT
J: TRBJ2-2; size: many; D: TRBD1; V: TRBV7-9; CDR3: CASSPGQGDGELFF; DNA: TGTGCCAGCAGCCCGGGACAGGGGGACGGGGAGCTGTTTTTT
J: TRBJ1-2; size: -; D: -; V: TRBV20-1; CDR3: CSAAWGGRLGYTF; DNA: TGCAGTGCTGCCTGGGGGGGGCGCTTAGGCTACACCTTC
J: TRBJ2-7; size: many; D: -; V: TRBV4-2; CDR3: CASSQAQGYEQYF; DNA: TGTGCCAGCAGCCAAGCACAGGGCTACGAGCAGTACTTC
J: TRBJ1-1; size: many; D: -; V: TRBV6-1; CDR3: CASTPGWGGDTEAFF; DNA: TGTGCCAGCACCCCAGGATGGGGGGGGGACACTGAAGCTTTCTTT
J: TRBJ1-1; size: many; D: TRBD1; V: TRBV19; CDR3: CAAYAGGHTEAFF; DNA: TGTGCCGCCTACGCAGGGGGCCACACTGAAGCTTTCTTT
J: TRBJ1-2; size: few; D: -; V: TRBV29-1; CDR3: CSVEESGPYGYTF; DNA: TGCAGCGTTGAAGAATCCGGGCCCTATGGCTACACCTTC
J: TRBJ2-5; size: many; D: -; V: TRBV19; CDR3: CASSIGASSTQETQYF; DNA: TGTGCCAGTAGTATAGGAGCCTCATCCACCCAAGAGACCCAGTACTTC
J: TRBJ1-2; size: many; D: TRBD1; V: TRBV11-2; CDR3: CASSLESSEQGSRGYTF; DNA: TGTGCCAGCAGCTTAGAATCGTCGGAACAGGGGAGCCGTGGCTACACCTTC
J: TRBJ1-1; size: -; D: TRBD1; V: TRBV4-1; CDR3: CASSQALDRDRGRGTEAFF; DNA: TGCGCCAGCAGCCAGGCACTAGACCGGGACAGGGGGCGAGGCACTGAAGCTTTCTTT
J: TRBJ1-2; size: many; D: -; V: TRBV27; CDR3: CASSRPLGGGYTF; DNA: TGTGCCAGCAGTCGTCCCCTTGGGGGGGGCTACACCTTC
J: TRBJ2-5; size: -; D: TRBD1; V: TRBV13; CDR3: CASSSPGQVQETQYF; DNA: TGTGCCAGCAGCTCCCCGGGACAGGTCCAAGAGACCCAGTACTTC
J: TRBJ2-5; size: -; D: -; V: TRBV11-2; CDR3: CASSLVGGRQETQYF; DNA: TGTGCCAGCAGCTTAGTGGGCGGTCGACAAGAGACCCAGTACTTC
J: TRBJ1-5; size: many; D: -; V: TRBV24-1; CDR3: CATAEGNQPQHF; DNA: TGTGCCACCGCGGAGGGGAATCAGCCCCAGCATTTT
J: TRBJ1-2; size: -; D: -; V: TRBV4-1; CDR3: CASSQDAGYTF; DNA: TGCGCCAGCAGCCAAGACGCGGGCTACACCTTC
J: TRBJ2-7; size: few; D: TRBD1; V: TRBV5-1; CDR3: CASSLVGTGGVEQYF; DNA: TGCGCCAGCAGCCTGGTCGGGACAGGGGGTGTCGAGCAGTACTTC
J: TRBJ2-7; size: many; D: -; V: TRBV5-1; CDR3: CASTGHYEQYF; DNA: TGCGCCAGCACCGGCCACTACGAGCAGTACTTC
J: TRBJ1-5; size: few; D: TRBD1; V: TRBV9; CDR3: CGSSYRGLVNQPQHF; DNA: TGTGGCAGCAGCTACAGGGGGCTCGTCAATCAGCCCCAGCATTTT
J: TRBJ1-1; size: many; D: TRBD1; V: TRBV12-3/TRBV12-4; CDR3: CASSGDRGAADGTEAFF; DNA: TGTGCCAGCAGTGGGGACAGGGGTGCCGCGGACGGGACTGAAGCTTTCTTT
J: TRBJ2-7; size: few; D: -; V: TRBV6-5; CDR3: CASSYSIWGAGYEQYF; DNA: TGTGCCAGCAGTTACTCGATTTGGGGTGCGGGATACGAGCAGTACTTC
J: TRBJ2-7; size: many; D: -; V: TRBV7-9; CDR3: CASSFAGQISYF; DNA: TGTGCCAGCAGCTTTGCTGGACAGATATCGTACTTC
J: TRBJ1-5; size: many; D: -; V: TRBV4-2; CDR3: CASSQGFPVSNQPQHF; DNA: TGTGCCAGCAGCCAAGGGTTTCCGGTCAGCAATCAGCCCCAGCATTTT
J: TRBJ2-5; size: -; D: -; V: TRBV29-1; CDR3: CSVSKGREETQYF; DNA: TGCAGCGTTTCTAAGGGCAGAGAAGAGACCCAGTACTTC
J: TRBJ1-3; size: many; D: -; V: TRBV6-1; CDR3: CASSEVEGSGNTIYF; DNA: TGTGCCAGCAGTGAAGTTGAGGGCTCTGGAAACACCATATATTTT
J: TRBJ2-7; size: many; D: -; V: TRBV12-3/TRBV12-4; CDR3: CASRQGSYEQYF; DNA: TGTGCCAGCAGACAGGGATCCTACGAGCAGTACTTC